The sample holds a few counts of the clone carrying this T cell receptor (delta chain). Its antigen is not known. This entry belongs to a study of human gamma delta and Vdelta1 T cells. Germline CDR1 and CDR2: TSWWSYY and QGS. The junction had 13 bases not matched to a gene; V was cut back by 3 bases and J by 0 bases. CDR3 length: 18 residues. TCRdb reprocessed the PCR reads using CATT. The table lists about 6,100 delta-chain clones, roughly 40% of them singletons. Regarding the study as a whole: Acute myeloid leukemia was reportedly broadly targeted by polyclonal Delta One T cells.

V is TRDV1 and J is TRDJ1; 7 bases line up with TRDD3. The sequence was collected from a human donor in good health. Source material: Vdelta1 gamma-delta T cells from blood grown in culture (DOT cells). The CDR3 nucleotides read TGTGCTCTTGGGGACGCTGGGGGGTTGCCCCCTTACACCGATAAACTCATCTTT. It codes for CALGDAGGLPPYTDKLIF.